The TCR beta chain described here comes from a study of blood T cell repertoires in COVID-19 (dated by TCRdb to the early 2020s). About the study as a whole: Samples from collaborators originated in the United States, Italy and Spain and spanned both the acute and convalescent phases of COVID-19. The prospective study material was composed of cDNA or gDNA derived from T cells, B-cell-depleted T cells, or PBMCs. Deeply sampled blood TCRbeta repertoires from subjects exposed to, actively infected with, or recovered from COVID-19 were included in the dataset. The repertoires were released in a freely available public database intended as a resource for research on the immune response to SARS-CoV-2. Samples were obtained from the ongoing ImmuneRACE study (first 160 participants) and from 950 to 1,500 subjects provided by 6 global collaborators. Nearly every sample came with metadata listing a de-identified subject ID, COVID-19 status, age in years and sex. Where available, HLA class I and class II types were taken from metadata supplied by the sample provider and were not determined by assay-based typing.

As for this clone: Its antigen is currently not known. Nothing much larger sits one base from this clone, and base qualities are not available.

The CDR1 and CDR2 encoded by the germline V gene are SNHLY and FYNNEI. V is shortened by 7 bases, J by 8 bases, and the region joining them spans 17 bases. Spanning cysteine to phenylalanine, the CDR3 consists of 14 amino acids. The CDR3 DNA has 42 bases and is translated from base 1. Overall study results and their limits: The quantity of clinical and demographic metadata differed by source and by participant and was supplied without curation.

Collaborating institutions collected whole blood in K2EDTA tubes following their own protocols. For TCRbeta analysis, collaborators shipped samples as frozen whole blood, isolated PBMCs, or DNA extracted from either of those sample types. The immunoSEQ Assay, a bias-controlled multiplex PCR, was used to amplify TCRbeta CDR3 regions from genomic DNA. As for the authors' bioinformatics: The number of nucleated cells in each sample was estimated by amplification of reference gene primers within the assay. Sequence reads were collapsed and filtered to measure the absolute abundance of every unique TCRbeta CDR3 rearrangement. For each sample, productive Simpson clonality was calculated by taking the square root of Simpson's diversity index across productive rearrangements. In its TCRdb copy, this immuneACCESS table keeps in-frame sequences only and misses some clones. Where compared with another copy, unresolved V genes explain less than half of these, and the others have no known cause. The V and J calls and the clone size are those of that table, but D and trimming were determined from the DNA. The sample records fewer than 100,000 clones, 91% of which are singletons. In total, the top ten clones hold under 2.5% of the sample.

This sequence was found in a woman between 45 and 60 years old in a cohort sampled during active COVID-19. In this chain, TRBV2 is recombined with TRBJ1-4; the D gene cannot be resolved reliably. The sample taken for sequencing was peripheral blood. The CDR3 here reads CASKRFGLREKLFF. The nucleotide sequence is TGTGCCAGCAAGAGATTCGGACTTCGGGAAAAACTGTTTTTT.